The entry that follows covers one T cell receptor beta chain sequence. There is no known antigen for this receptor. One base away there is no much larger clone; base qualities are not given. RNA was extracted with the RNeasy kit and about 0.5 to 1 ug was reverse transcribed using random hexamers. TCR beta CDR3 regions were amplified with the immunoSEQ multiplex PCR assay covering 54 Vbeta and 13 Jbeta segments. PCR amplification bias was corrected using a synthetic template baseline for primer optimization and computational correction. From the authors' description of their analysis: Reads were assigned to V, D and J genes according to IMGT and analyzed in immunoSEQ Analyzer, with only productive sequences retained. To calculate clonality, Shannon entropy was normalized by log2 of the number of productive unique sequences and then subtracted from one. For each patient and control, public and private clones were evaluated among the 100 most prevalent clones. Clones were defined as Susac-specific if absent from the healthy and MS cohorts, from around 1,000 published viral clones and from other ImmuneACCESS disease sequences. TCRdb reprocessed the public reads (quality trimming at Q25 with fastp, clone calling with MiXCR) and kept in-frame beta chains. Rows matching on CDR3 protein sequence are summarized as one entry with the most common DNA and genes. In this record, the V and J calls reflect TCRdb's handling and not the investigators' own analysis. Recorded for this sample are 120,000 to 150,000 distinct CDR3 sequences; around 95% of them occurred a single time. The top ten clonotypes cover over 0.1% of the sample.

The record originates from a study of CD8 T cells in Susac syndrome (dated by TCRdb to between 2018 and 2021). Regarding the complete study: The study used repertoire sequencing to test whether antigen drove CD8+ T cell activation and differentiation in Susac syndrome.

The CDR3 measures 15 amino acids from cysteine to phenylalanine. The read is trimmed to its CDR3 DNA, 45 bases read in frame from base 1. The germline V end is reduced by 0 bases and the J end by 5 bases; junction bases left unmatched: 7. Sequences LGHDT (CDR1) and YNNKEL (CDR2) are obtained from the germline V gene (reference sequence). Peripheral blood CD8+ and CD4+ T cells from healthy donors, Susac syndrome patients and multiple sclerosis patients were profiled using high-throughput TCR beta sequencing. Multiple sclerosis controls were treatment-naive patients with stable or active relapsing-remitting disease fulfilling revised McDonald criteria. Bulk CD8+ and CD4+ T cells were purified by magnetic negative isolation, while CD8+ TEMRA cells were enriched using FACS. Blood was drawn into EDTA tubes, processed within 24 hours, and PBMCs were isolated by density gradient centrifugation. PBMCs intended for TCR sequencing were frozen in liquid nitrogen and were later thawed in a 37 degrees C water bath. A purity of at least 90% was achieved for sorted or isolated CD4+, CD8+ and CD8+ TEMRA cells.

On the study overall, not on this receptor specifically: The TCR sequencing and HLA analysis was acknowledged to have included a relatively small number of individuals.

The sequence derives from a human donor with multiple sclerosis. Input material: CD4+ T cells from PBMCs. Recombination linked TRBV3-1 to TRBJ2-7, and 7 bases in between align with TRBD2. DNA sequence: TGTGCCAGCAGCCAAGATCGGGGGAGGGGCAACGAGCAGTACTTC. This codes for CASSQDRGRGNEQYF.